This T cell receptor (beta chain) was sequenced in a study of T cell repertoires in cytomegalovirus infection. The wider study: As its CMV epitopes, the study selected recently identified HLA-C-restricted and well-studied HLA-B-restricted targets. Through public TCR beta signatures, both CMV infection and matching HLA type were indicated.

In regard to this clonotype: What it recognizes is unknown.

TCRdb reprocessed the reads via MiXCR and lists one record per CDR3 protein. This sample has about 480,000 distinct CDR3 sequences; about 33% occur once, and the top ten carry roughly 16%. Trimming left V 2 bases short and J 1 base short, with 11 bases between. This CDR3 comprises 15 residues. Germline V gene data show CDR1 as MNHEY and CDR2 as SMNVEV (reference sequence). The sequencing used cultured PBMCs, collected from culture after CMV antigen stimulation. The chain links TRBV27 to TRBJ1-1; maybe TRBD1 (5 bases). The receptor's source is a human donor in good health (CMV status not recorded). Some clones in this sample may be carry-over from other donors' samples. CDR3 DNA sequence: TGTGCCAGCAGTTTAAGGGGTAGTGGGAACACTGAAGCTTTCTTT. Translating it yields CASSLRGSGNTEAFF.